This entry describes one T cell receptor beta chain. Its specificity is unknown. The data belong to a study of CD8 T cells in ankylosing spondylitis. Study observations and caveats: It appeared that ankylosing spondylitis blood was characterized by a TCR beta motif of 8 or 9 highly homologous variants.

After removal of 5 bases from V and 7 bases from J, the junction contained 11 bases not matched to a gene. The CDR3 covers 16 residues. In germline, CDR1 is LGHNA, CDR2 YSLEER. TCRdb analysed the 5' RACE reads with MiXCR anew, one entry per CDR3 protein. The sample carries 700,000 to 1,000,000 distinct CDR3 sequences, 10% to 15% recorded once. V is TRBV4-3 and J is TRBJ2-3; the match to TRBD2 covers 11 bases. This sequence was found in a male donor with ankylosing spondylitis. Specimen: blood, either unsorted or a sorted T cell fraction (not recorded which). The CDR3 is CASSELAGGIGYTQYF. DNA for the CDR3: TGCGCCAGCAGCGAGCTAGCGGGAGGTATCGGGTATACGCAGTATTTT.